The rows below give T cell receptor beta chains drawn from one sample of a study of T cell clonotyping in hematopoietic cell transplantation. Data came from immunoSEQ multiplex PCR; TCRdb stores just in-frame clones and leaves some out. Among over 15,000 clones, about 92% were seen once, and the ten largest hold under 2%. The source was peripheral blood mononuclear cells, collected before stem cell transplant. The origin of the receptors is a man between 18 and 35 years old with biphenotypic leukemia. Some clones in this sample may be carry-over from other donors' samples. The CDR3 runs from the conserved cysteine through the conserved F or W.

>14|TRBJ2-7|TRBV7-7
CASSSGQGPYEQYF
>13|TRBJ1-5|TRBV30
CAWRAGDNQPQHF
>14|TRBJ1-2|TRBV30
CAWSADRGNYGYTF
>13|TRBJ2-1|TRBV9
CASSVEGLREQFF
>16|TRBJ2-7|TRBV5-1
CASSNSGATYSYEQYF
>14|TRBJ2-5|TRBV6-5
CASSSSSGEETQYF
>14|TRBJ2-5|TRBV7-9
CASSSGLGQETQYF
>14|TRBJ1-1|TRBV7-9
CASSPRDRLAEAFF
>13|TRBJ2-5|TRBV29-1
CSVRGRVEETQYF
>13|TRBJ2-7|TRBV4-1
CASSHAQSYEQYF
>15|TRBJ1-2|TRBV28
CASLDGPQANYGYTF
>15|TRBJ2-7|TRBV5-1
CASSLAAGAPYEQYF
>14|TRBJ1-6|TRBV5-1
CASSPRLANSPLHF
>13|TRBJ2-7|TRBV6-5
CASSPQQPYEQYF
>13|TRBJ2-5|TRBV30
CAWDRGRRETQYF